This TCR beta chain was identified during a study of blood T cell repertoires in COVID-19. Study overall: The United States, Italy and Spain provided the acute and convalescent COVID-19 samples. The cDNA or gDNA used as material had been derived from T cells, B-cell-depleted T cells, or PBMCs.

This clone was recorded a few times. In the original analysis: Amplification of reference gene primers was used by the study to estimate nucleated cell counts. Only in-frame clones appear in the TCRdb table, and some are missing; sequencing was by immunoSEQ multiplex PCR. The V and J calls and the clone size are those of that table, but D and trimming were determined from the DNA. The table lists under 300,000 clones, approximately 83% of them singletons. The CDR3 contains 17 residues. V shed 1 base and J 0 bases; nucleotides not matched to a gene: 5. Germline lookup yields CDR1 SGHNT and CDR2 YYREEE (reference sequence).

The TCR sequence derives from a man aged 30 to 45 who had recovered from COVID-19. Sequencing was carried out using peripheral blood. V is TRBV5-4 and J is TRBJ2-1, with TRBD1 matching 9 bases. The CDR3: CASSLRDRAHSYNEQFF. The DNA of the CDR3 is TGTGCCAGCAGCTTGCGGGACAGGGCCCACTCCTACAATGAGCAGTTCTTC.